Listed below are T cell receptor beta chains from one sample, sequenced in a study of T-cell reconstitution after alpha-beta-depleted transplantation in children. MiXCR was run by TCRdb on the PCR reads, yielding one entry per CDR3 protein. The table shows about 980,000 distinct CDR3 sequences, with roughly 31% occurring only once. The material sequenced was PBMCs, mostly from graft donor cells, taken 360 days after TCRalphabeta/CD19-depleted stem cell transplant. The receptor source for this set is a boy in the first two years of life who had a stem cell transplant for SCID, so the T cells may come from the graft donor. Each CDR3 is given with its conserved first and last residue. A D gene is named only where the DNA matches it firmly. The listing skips clone size in some rows; elsewhere it reads once, few, many or a size class.

J gene	D gene	clone size	V gene	CDR3 protein	CDR3 DNA
TRBJ2-2	TRBD1	once	TRBV28	CASSLGTGWNTGELFF	TGTGCCAGCAGTTTGGGGACAGGTTGGAACACCGGGGAGCTGTTTTTT
TRBJ2-3	NA	many	TRBV6-5	CASSYSRRGDTDTQYF	TGTGCCAGCAGTTACTCTCGGCGGGGTGACACAGATACGCAGTATTTT
TRBJ2-1	TRBD2	NA	TRBV6-5	CASSYSGLAGGHNEQFF	TGTGCCAGCAGTTACTCTGGTCTAGCGGGGGGCCACAATGAGCAGTTCTTC
TRBJ2-5	TRBD2	few	TRBV12-3/TRBV12-4	CASSSPGLAHETQYF	TGTGCCAGCAGTTCCCCGGGACTAGCCCACGAGACCCAGTACTTC
TRBJ1-3	NA	NA	TRBV9	CASSVEALAGNTIYF	TGTGCCAGCAGCGTAGAGGCTCTTGCGGGAAACACCATATATTTT
TRBJ2-3	NA	few	TRBV7-2	CASSSQLVPTDTQYF	TGTGCCAGCAGCTCCCAACTAGTACCGACAGATACGCAGTATTTT
TRBJ2-2	TRBD1	few	TRBV5-1	CASRQPTGQIGELFF	TGCGCCAGCAGACAGCCGACAGGGCAGATCGGGGAGCTGTTTTTT
TRBJ2-3	NA	few	TRBV9	CASSAKGTGLAGDTQYF	TGTGCCAGCAGCGCAAAGGGGACAGGGCTAGCGGGGGATACGCAGTATTTT
TRBJ2-1	TRBD2	NA	TRBV3-1	CASSQDGAGGLNEQFF	TGTGCCAGCAGCCAAGATGGAGCGGGGGGACTCAATGAGCAGTTCTTC
TRBJ2-2	TRBD1	few	TRBV24-1	CATSERDRDTGELFF	TGTGCCACCAGTGAAAGGGACAGGGACACCGGGGAGCTGTTTTTT
TRBJ2-7	TRBD2	few	TRBV10-2	CASTVSTSGGYEQYF	TGCGCCAGCACTGTCTCGACTAGCGGGGGTTACGAGCAGTACTTC
TRBJ1-1	NA	few	TRBV20-1	CSARRGATEAFF	TGCAGTGCTAGAAGGGGGGCCACTGAAGCTTTCTTT
TRBJ2-4	NA	NA	TRBV12-3/TRBV12-4	CASSLQPTKNIQYF	TGTGCCAGCAGCCTTCAACCGACCAAAAACATTCAGTACTTC
TRBJ2-5	TRBD1	NA	TRBV11-2	CASSYHFDRGETQYF	TGTGCCAGCAGCTACCACTTCGACAGGGGAGAGACCCAGTACTTC
TRBJ2-7	NA	NA	TRBV9	CASSPTPQLGEQYF	TGTGCCAGCAGCCCTACGCCACAGCTAGGCGAGCAGTACTTC
TRBJ2-6	NA	NA	TRBV12-3/TRBV12-4	CASRDGTGSIVSGANVLTF	TGTGCCAGCAGGGACGGTACAGGGTCTATTGTCTCTGGGGCCAACGTCCTGACTTTC
TRBJ2-7	TRBD2	NA	TRBV2	CAGRENAHWDEQYF	TGTGCCGGGAGGGAGAATGCCCACTGGGACGAGCAGTACTTC
TRBJ2-3	TRBD1	NA	TRBV20-1	CSARATGVDTQYF	TGCAGTGCTAGGGCGACAGGGGTAGATACGCAGTATTTT
TRBJ2-1	TRBD2	few	TRBV20-1	CSEKTSGAEQFF	TGCAGTGAGAAGACTAGCGGGGCTGAGCAGTTCTTC
TRBJ2-1	TRBD2	many	TRBV4-1	CASSQGLAGYNEQFF	TGCGCCAGCAGCCAAGGACTAGCGGGATACAATGAGCAGTTCTTC
TRBJ2-3	TRBD2	NA	TRBV4-1	CASSQAPAGLRVDTQYF	TGCGCCAGCAGCCAAGCTCCAGCGGGACTACGGGTGGATACGCAGTATTTT
TRBJ1-2	TRBD1	NA	TRBV12-3/TRBV12-4	CASRRQGGYTF	TGTGCCAGCAGGCGACAGGGTGGCTACACCTTC
TRBJ2-5	NA	few	TRBV12-5	CASGPEKRPSAFETQYF	TGTGCTAGTGGACCAGAGAAAAGGCCTAGCGCCTTTGAGACCCAGTACTTC
TRBJ2-5	NA	few	TRBV20-1	CSSVGPPETQYF	TGCAGTTCCGTAGGACCCCCGGAGACCCAGTACTTC
TRBJ2-2	TRBD2	NA	TRBV5-1	CASSRELAGTPGGELFF	TGCGCCAGCAGCCGGGAGCTAGCGGGGACCCCCGGCGGGGAGCTGTTTTTT
TRBJ2-7	NA	few	TRBV28	CASSFPDDTNEQYF	TGTGCCAGCAGTTTCCCCGACGACACTAACGAGCAGTACTTC
TRBJ1-6	TRBD1	NA	TRBV5-1	CASSLSPGTGGNSPLHF	TGCGCCAGCAGCTTGTCGCCCGGGACAGGGGGTAATTCACCCCTCCACTTT
TRBJ2-7	TRBD2	few	TRBV5-1	CASSFSGGTSYEQYF	TGCGCCAGCAGCTTTAGCGGGGGAACCTCCTACGAGCAGTACTTC
TRBJ2-7	NA	NA	TRBV6-2/TRBV6-3	CASSLRGPTTYEQYF	TGTGCCAGCAGCCTACGGGGGCCCACCACCTACGAGCAGTACTTC
TRBJ2-7	TRBD1	NA	TRBV27	CASSWQGVNEQYF	TGTGCCAGCAGCTGGCAGGGGGTTAACGAGCAGTACTTC
TRBJ1-1	NA	many	TRBV18	CASSPTGTLNTEAFF	TGTGCCAGCTCACCCACAGGGACTTTAAACACTGAAGCTTTCTTT
TRBJ2-1	TRBD2	once	TRBV11-1	CASMPKRGFETSSYNEQFF	TGTGCCAGCATGCCGAAGCGGGGATTTGAAACAAGCTCCTACAATGAGCAGTTCTTC
TRBJ2-1	NA	few	TRBV15	CATSSKVSSYNEQFF	TGTGCCACCAGCAGTAAGGTCAGCTCCTACAATGAGCAGTTCTTC
TRBJ2-7	NA	NA	TRBV29-1	CSVEARDGYTLTYEQYF	TGCAGCGTTGAAGCCCGGGACGGATATACGTTAACCTACGAGCAGTACTTC
TRBJ2-4	NA	NA	TRBV6-5	CASSSETGAMDIQYF	TGTGCCAGCAGTTCCGAGACCGGGGCAATGGACATTCAGTACTTC
TRBJ2-5	TRBD1	NA	TRBV4-2	CASSQGQVQETQYF	TGTGCCAGCAGCCAGGGACAGGTGCAAGAGACCCAGTACTTC
TRBJ2-7	NA	NA	TRBV3-1	CASSQFHNSYEQYF	TGTGCCAGCAGCCAATTCCACAACTCCTACGAGCAGTACTTC
TRBJ1-2	NA	NA	TRBV5-5	CASSLDQGIYGYTF	TGTGCCAGCAGCTTGGATCAGGGGATCTATGGCTACACCTTC
TRBJ2-7	NA	NA	TRBV6-5	CASSYAVGFYEQYF	TGTGCCAGCAGTTACGCGGTGGGGTTTTACGAGCAGTACTTC
TRBJ2-3	TRBD2	NA	TRBV5-1	CASSFSGRSTDTQYF	TGCGCCAGCAGCTTTAGCGGGAGGAGCACAGATACGCAGTATTTT
TRBJ2-2	NA	few	TRBV5-1	CASSHDWSGELFF	TGCGCCAGCAGTCATGACTGGAGCGGGGAGCTGTTTTTT
TRBJ2-2	NA	NA	TRBV7-3	CASSSQPTVDTGELFF	TGTGCCAGCAGCTCCCAGCCGACGGTAGACACCGGGGAGCTGTTTTTT
TRBJ2-5	NA	NA	TRBV12-3/TRBV12-4	CASSPVLWKGSISQETQYF	TGTGCCAGCAGCCCCGTACTATGGAAGGGCTCTATATCACAAGAGACCCAGTACTTC
TRBJ2-5	TRBD2	NA	TRBV12-3/TRBV12-4	CASRRSGGLETQYF	TGTGCCAGCAGACGTAGCGGGGGGTTGGAGACCCAGTACTTC
TRBJ2-5	TRBD2	NA	TRBV7-2	CASSYSGAKETQYF	TGTGCCAGCAGCTATAGCGGGGCCAAAGAGACCCAGTACTTC
TRBJ2-3	TRBD2	few	TRBV20-1	CSANSGLLTDTQYF	TGCAGTGCCAATAGCGGGTTACTCACAGATACGCAGTATTTT
TRBJ1-1	NA	once	TRBV7-8	CASKGGLNTEAFF	TGTGCCAGCAAAGGGGGGTTGAACACTGAAGCTTTCTTT
TRBJ2-3	TRBD1	NA	TRBV11-3	CASSRDREPDTQYF	TGTGCCAGCAGCCGCGACAGGGAACCAGATACGCAGTATTTT
TRBJ2-4	NA	NA	TRBV2	CASQTQAPIAKNIQYF	TGTGCCAGCCAGACTCAGGCTCCGATAGCCAAAAACATTCAGTACTTC
TRBJ2-3	NA	NA	TRBV19	CASSMALGSSDTQYF	TGTGCCAGTAGTATGGCACTAGGGTCGTCAGATACGCAGTATTTT
TRBJ1-4	NA	few	TRBV4-1	CASSQRGINEKLFF	TGCGCCAGCAGCCAAAGGGGTATTAATGAAAAACTGTTTTTT
TRBJ2-1	NA	NA	TRBV12-3/TRBV12-4	CASTGAIVYNEQFF	TGTGCCAGCACGGGGGCAATCGTCTACAATGAGCAGTTCTTC
TRBJ2-1	TRBD2	few	TRBV7-2	CASNLGTLAGTYNEQFF	TGTGCCAGCAACTTAGGGACACTAGCGGGGACTTACAATGAGCAGTTCTTC
TRBJ1-5	NA	NA	TRBV12-3/TRBV12-4	CASSLVVGSGDSNQPQHF	TGTGCCAGCAGTTTAGTTGTTGGGTCGGGGGATAGCAATCAGCCCCAGCATTTT